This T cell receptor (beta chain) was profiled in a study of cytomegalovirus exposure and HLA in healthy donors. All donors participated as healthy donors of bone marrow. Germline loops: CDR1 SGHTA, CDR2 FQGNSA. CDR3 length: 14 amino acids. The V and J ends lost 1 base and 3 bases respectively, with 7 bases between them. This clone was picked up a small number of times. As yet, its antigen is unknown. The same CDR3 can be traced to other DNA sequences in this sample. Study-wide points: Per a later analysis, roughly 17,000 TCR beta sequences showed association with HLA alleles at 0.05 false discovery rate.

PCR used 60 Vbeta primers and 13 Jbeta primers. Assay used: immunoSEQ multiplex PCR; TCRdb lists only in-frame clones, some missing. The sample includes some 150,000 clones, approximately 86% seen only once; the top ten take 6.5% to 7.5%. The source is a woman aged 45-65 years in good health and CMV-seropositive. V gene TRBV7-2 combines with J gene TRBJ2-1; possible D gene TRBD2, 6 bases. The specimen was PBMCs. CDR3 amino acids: CASSLVGGYNEQFF. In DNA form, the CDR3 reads TGTGCCAGCAGCTTAGTCGGGGGCTACAATGAGCAGTTCTTC.